Below, 17 T cell receptor beta chains from the same sample are listed, as sequenced in a study of T cell responses to AZD1222 COVID-19 vaccine. The repertoire was sequenced with immunoSEQ multiplex PCR; TCRdb's copy has only in-frame clones and lacks some. The top ten clones hold 2% to 2.5% of a sample with tens of thousands of clones, about 92% of them seen once. The specimen comprised peripheral blood, sampled on day 0 of AZD1222 vaccination. All receptors come from an adult in good health.

This clone was recorded once. The rearrangement uses TRBV13 and TRBJ2-1, with 8 nucleotides matching TRBD2. The trim removed 4 bases at V and 6 bases at J, leaving 8 bases unmatched. This CDR3 has 15 amino acids. CDR1 PRHDT and CDR2 FYEKMQ come from the germline V gene (reference sequence). As DNA, the CDR3 is TGTGCCAGCAGCTCATCGCGAAGCGGGAGCAATGAGCAGTTCTTC. Amino acid sequence: CASSSSRSGSNEQFF.

The chain employs TRBV9 and TRBJ2-3; TRBD2 matches 13 bases. Germline lookup yields CDR1 SGDLS and CDR2 YYNGEE. The CDR3 runs 16 residues. The trim removed 4 bases at V and 2 bases at J, leaving 4 bases unmatched. The CDR3 here is CASSPLAGGTTDTQYF. DNA for the CDR3: TGTGCCAGCAGCCCACTAGCGGGAGGGACCACAGATACGCAGTATTTT.

This sequence joins TRBV6-5 and TRBJ2-7, with 7 bases lining up with TRBD1. Trimming cost V 5 bases and J 2 bases; bases outside gene matches: 6. The CDR3 runs to 14 residues. Germline V gene sequence: CDR1 MNHEY, CDR2 SVGAGI. The CDR3 bases are TGTGCCAGCAGTAGCCGACAGGGCCCCTACGAGCAGTACTTC. It is translated as CASSSRQGPYEQYF.

In this sample, this clone turned up a few times. The chain links TRBV7-9 to TRBJ1-4, with D perhaps TRBD1 (6 bases). This CDR3 region has 16 residues. Trimming left V 3 bases short and J 7 bases short, with 18 bases between. From germline, CDR1 is SEHNR and CDR2 FQNEAQ (reference sequence). The CDR3 loop reads CASSFQGGVRGEKLFF. The CDR3 DNA reads TGTGCCAGCAGCTTTCAGGGAGGAGTCAGGGGTGAAAAACTGTTTTTT.

The chain is built from TRBV7-9 and TRBJ2-1, with a weak D call TRBD1 (6 bases). The V gene's germline CDR1 is SEHNR and CDR2 FQNEAQ (reference sequence). The germline V and J ends were trimmed by 0 bases and 8 bases, with 8 bases remaining between them. The CDR3 has 13 amino acids. CDR3 amino acids: CASSLAGADEQFF. CDR3 sequence (DNA): TGTGCCAGCAGCTTAGCGGGGGCCGATGAGCAGTTCTTC.

This sequence joins TRBV10-3 and TRBJ1-5; D gene ambiguous. Trimming removed 10 bases from V and 0 bases from J, with 16 bases in between. Germline V gene sequence: CDR1 ENHRY, CDR2 SYGVKD. The CDR3 sequence is 15 residues long. This CDR3 reads CATSFVEGSNQPQHF. CDR3 DNA: TGTGCCACAAGTTTCGTCGAGGGTAGCAATCAGCCCCAGCATTTT.

The rearrangement links TRBV30 to TRBJ2-1; D may be TRBD2 (6 bases). Trimming cost V 5 bases and J 9 bases, with 17 bases left between them. The CDR3 consists of 13 residues. Germline V gives CDR1 GTSNPN, CDR2 SVGIG (reference sequence). CDR3 bases: TGTGCCTGGGCCGGGACTCGGGGCAGTGAGCAGTTCTTC. Residues: CAWAGTRGSEQFF.

The chain couples TRBV28 to TRBJ1-4, with TRBD1 as a possible D gene (5 bases). The CDR3 covers 15 residues. Germline CDR1 MDHEN, CDR2 SYDVKM. The V gene lost 3 bases and the J gene lost 4 bases, with 12 bases spanning the gap. CDR3 amino acids: CASSFAGQGNEKLFF. CDR3 sequence (DNA): TGTGCCAGCAGTTTCGCGGGGCAGGGTAATGAAAAACTGTTTTTT.

The chain links TRBV4-3 to TRBJ1-5; tentative D call: TRBD1 (5 bases). V lost 0 bases and J lost 5, with 17 bases in between. The CDR3 contains 17 residues. Germline V gives CDR1 LGHNA, CDR2 YSLEER. The DNA for the CDR3 is TGCGCCAGCAGCCAAGATAGCCGCCGGGGGGGGTATCAGCCCCAGCATTTT. Translation gives CASSQDSRRGGYQPQHF.

The chain links TRBV6-4 to TRBJ2-7; a weak D match, TRBD1 (6 bases). This CDR3 has 15 residues. The germline V gene encodes CDR1 MRHNA and CDR2 SNTAGT. The V and J ends lost 5 bases and 3 bases respectively, with 17 bases between them. CDR3 DNA: TGTGCCAGCAGTTGGGCAGGGGCGCATTACTACGAGCAGTACTTC. Protein product: CASSWAGAHYYEQYF.

This sequence joins TRBV11-3 and TRBJ1-1; no reliable D call. This CDR3 spans 13 amino acids. V was pared by 0 bases and J by 5 bases, with 7 bases between. Germline loops: CDR1 SGHNT, CDR2 YENEEA. The CDR3 loop is CASSLEGDTEAFF. For the CDR3, the DNA is TGTGCCAGCAGCTTAGAAGGAGATACTGAAGCTTTCTTT.

The genes are TRBV18 and TRBJ2-3; 8 nucleotides line up with TRBD2. The V segment lost 1 base and the J segment 2 bases; nucleotides outside the gene matches: 5. Germline loops: CDR1 KGHSH, CDR2 LQKENI. This CDR3 region has 16 residues. Written as DNA, the CDR3 is TGTGCCAGCTCACCACAGGCGGGAGGACCCACAGATACGCAGTATTTT. It specifies CASSPQAGGPTDTQYF.

This chain uses TRBV9 with TRBJ1-2; no reliable D call. CDR1 is SGDLS, CDR2 YYNGEE, per germline. The CDR3 covers 13 residues. V lost 4 bases and J lost 4, with 11 bases in between. The CDR3 nucleotides are TGTGCCAGCAGCCCAGGTGACACCTATGGCTACACCTTC. This codes for CASSPGDTYGYTF. Combining the CDR3 with reference TRBV9 and TRBJ1-2 gives the whole variable domain DSGVTQTPKHLITATGQRVTLRCSPRSGDLSVYWYQQSLDQGLQFLIQYYNGEERAKGNILERFSAQQFPDLHSELNLSSLELGDSALYFCASSPGDTYGYTFGSGTRLTVV.

The genes are TRBV5-4 and TRBJ2-7, with D possibly being TRBD1 (5 bases). Looked up from germline, CDR1 is SGHNT and CDR2 is YYREEE (reference sequence). The CDR3 consists of 16 residues. V lost 2 bases and J lost 5, with 20 bases in between. The CDR3, as DNA: TGTGCCAGCAGCTTTCCGTCTGTTGCAGGGAAAGACGAGCAGTACTTC. Residues: CASSFPSVAGKDEQYF.

The chain has TRBV5-5 and TRBJ2-5, with 8 bases matching TRBD2. The germline V gene has CDR1 SGHKS and CDR2 YYEKEE (reference sequence). The CDR3 sequence is 15 residues long. V shed 4 bases, J shed 4 bases, and the junction held 9 bases outside the gene matches. The CDR3 reads CASSPHSGAGETQYF. The CDR3 coding sequence is TGTGCCAGCAGCCCTCATAGCGGGGCCGGAGAGACCCAGTACTTC.

The chain links TRBV7-9 to TRBJ1-2; unclear D gene. Looked up from germline, CDR1 is SEHNR and CDR2 is FQNEAQ (reference sequence). This CDR3 region has 16 residues. The germline V and J ends were trimmed by 5 bases and 6 bases, with 22 bases remaining between them. As DNA, the CDR3 is TGTGCCAGCAGCCGTCCCCTACAATATGGCTCGGATGGCTACACCTTC. Translated: CASSRPLQYGSDGYTF.

The chain couples TRBV13 to TRBJ2-2; 12 positions match TRBD2. Germline V lookup: CDR1 PRHDT, CDR2 FYEKMQ (reference sequence). The ends lost 2 bases at V and 7 bases at J; junction bases unmatched: 5. CDR3 length: 16 residues. The CDR3 protein is CASSLLAGGFSGELFF. CDR3 coding DNA: TGTGCCAGCAGCTTACTAGCGGGAGGGTTCAGCGGGGAGCTGTTTTTT.